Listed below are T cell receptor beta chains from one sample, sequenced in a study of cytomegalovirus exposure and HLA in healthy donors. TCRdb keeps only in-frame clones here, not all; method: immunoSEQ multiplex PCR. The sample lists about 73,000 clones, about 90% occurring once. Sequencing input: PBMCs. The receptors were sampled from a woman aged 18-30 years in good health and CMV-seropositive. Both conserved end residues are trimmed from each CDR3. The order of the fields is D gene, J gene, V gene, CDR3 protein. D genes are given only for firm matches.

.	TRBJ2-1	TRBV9	ASSPSLGGSYNEQF
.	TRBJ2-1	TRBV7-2	ASSPWQKGETYNNEQF
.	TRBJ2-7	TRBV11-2	ASSLGQTRYEQY
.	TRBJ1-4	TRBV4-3	ASSQDLYATNEKLF
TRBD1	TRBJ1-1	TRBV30	AWSRQGDTEAF
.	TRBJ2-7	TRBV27	ASSLYQGYEQY
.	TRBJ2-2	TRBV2	ASKQGANTGELF
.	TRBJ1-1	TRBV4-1	ASSPTRVNTEAF
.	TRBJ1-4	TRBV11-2	ASSLSGEKLF
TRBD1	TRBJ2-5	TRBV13	ASSSPTGGEETQY
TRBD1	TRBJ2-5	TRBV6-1	ASSESGDRQETQY
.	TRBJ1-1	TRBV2	ASSDRRTGLNTEAF
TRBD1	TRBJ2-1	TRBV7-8	ASSTGVVDEQF
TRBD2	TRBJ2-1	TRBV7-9	ASSVTRAGGLGEQF
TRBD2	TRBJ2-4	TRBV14	ASSRTQGLAGGPGHIQY
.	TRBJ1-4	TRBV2	ASSYLTPQGGSSEKLF
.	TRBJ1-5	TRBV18	ASSSSDSNQPQH
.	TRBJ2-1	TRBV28	ASSFIRDTPINNEQF
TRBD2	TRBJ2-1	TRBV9	ASSVVPASGNHNEQF
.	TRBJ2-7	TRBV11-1	ASSRQRGKDEQY
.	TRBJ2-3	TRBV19	ASSTAGAPGTDTQY
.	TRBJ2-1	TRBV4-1	ASSQDRVDTGVYNEQF
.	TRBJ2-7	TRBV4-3	ASSQDRGTDTYEQY
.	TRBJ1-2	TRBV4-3	ASSQRSGQHYGYT
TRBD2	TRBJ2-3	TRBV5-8	ASSLLYGLADSTDTQY
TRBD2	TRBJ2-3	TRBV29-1	SVEQLASTDTQY
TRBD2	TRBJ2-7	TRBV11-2	ASRGTSLTYEQY
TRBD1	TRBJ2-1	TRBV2	ASTRDRGNEQF
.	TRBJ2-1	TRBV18	ASSPLQTSSYNEQF
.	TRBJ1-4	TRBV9	ASSVDRGFGEKLF
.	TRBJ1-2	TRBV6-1	ASSESGRAAGYT
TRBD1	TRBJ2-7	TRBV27	ASSLFAGGSYEQY
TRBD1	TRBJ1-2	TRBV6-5	ASSAGTGEGYT
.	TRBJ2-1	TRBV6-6	ASSPYGNEQF
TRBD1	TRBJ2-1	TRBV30	AWRGQGGINEQF
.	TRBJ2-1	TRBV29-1	SVTQGAGNEQF
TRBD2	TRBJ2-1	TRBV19	ASSIAGLAGGNEQF
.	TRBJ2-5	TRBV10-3	AISGAGQETQY
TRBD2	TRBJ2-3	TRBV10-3	AIRASGGARDTQY
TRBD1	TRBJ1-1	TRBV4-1	ASKRGTGVNTEAF
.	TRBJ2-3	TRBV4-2	ASMNQRTSTDTQY
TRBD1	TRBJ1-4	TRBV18	ASSPMTGGAANEKLF